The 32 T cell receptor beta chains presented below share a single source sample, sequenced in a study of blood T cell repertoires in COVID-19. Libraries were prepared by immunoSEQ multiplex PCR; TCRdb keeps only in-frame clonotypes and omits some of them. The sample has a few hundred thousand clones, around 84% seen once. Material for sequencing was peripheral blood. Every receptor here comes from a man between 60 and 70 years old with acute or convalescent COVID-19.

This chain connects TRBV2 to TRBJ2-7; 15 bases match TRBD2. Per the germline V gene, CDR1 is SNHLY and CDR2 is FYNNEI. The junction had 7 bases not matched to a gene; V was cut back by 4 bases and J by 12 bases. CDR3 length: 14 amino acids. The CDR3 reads CASSGGTSGGRRYF. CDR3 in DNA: TGTGCCAGCAGTGGAGGGACTAGCGGGGGGCGGCGGTACTTC.

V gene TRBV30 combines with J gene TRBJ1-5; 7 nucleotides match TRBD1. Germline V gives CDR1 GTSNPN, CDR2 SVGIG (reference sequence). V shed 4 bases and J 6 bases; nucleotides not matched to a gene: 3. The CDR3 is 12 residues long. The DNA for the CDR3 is TGTGCCTGGAATTACAGGGGTCAGCCCCAGCATTTT. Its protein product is CAWNYRGQPQHF.

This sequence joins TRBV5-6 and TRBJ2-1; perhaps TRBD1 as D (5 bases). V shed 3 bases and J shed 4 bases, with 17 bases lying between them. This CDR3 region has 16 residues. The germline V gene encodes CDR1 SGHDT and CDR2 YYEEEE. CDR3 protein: CASSSRQSDKYNEQFF. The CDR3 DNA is TGTGCCAGCAGCTCCCGACAGTCCGACAAGTACAATGAGCAGTTCTTC.

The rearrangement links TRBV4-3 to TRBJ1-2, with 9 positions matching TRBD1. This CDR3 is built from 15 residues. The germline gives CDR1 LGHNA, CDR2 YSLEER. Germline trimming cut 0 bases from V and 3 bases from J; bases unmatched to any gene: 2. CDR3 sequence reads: CASSQDRQGDYGYTF. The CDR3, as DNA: TGCGCCAGCAGCCAAGATCGACAGGGGGACTATGGCTACACCTTC.

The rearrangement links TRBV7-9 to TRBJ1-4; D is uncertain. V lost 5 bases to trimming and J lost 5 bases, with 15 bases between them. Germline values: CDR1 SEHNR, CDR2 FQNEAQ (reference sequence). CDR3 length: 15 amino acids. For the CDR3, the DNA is TGTGCCAGCAGCACCCCCCACGGGTTCAATGAAAAACTGTTTTTT. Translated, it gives CASSTPHGFNEKLFF.

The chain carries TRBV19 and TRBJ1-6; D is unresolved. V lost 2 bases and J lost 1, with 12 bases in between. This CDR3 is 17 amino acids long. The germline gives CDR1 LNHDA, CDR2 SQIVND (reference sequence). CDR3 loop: CASSITGSGSYNSPLHF. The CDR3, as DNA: TGTGCCAGTAGTATAACCGGGAGCGGGTCCTATAATTCACCCCTCCACTTT.

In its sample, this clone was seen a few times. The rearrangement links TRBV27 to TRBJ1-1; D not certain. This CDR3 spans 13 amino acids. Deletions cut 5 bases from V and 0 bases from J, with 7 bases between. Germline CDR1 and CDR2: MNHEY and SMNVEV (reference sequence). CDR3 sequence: CASSRSMNTEAFF. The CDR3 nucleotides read TGTGCCAGCAGTCGGTCAATGAACACTGAAGCTTTCTTT.

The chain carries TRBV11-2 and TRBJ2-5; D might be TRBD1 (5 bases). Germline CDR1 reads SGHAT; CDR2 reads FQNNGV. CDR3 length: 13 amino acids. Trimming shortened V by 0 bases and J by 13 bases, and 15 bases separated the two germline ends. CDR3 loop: CASSLDRGQISYF. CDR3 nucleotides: TGTGCCAGCAGCTTAGATAGGGGCCAGATATCGTACTTC.

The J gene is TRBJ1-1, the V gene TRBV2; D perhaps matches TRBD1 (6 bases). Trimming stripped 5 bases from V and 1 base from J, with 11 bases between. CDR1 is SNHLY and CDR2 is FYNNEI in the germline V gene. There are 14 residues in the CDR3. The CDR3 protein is CASSPQGTNTEAFF. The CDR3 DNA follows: TGTGCCAGCAGTCCCCAGGGGACGAACACTGAAGCTTTCTTT.

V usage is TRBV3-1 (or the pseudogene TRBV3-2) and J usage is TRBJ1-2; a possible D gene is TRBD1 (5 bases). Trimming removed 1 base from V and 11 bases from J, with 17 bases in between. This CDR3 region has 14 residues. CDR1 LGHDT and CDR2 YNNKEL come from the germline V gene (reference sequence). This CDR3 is CASSQGRQGRMYTF. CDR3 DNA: TGTGCCAGCAGCCAAGGACGCCAGGGAAGGATGTACACCTTC.

CDR3 DNA sequence: TGTGCCAGCTCCCCGTCCAGGGAGACCCAGTACTTC. Translated: CASSPSRETQYF. This chain uses TRBV18 with TRBJ2-5, with D unresolved. The V end lost 6 bases, the J end lost 5 bases, and 10 bases lay between the germline ends. This CDR3 is built from 12 residues. Per germline, CDR1 KGHSH and CDR2 LQKENI.

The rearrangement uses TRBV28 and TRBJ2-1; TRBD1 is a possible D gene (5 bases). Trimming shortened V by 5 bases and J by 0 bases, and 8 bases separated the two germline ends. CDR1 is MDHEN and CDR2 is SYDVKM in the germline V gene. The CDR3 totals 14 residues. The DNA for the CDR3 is TGTGCCAGCAGTGTTACAGGCTCCTACAATGAGCAGTTCTTC. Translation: CASSVTGSYNEQFF.

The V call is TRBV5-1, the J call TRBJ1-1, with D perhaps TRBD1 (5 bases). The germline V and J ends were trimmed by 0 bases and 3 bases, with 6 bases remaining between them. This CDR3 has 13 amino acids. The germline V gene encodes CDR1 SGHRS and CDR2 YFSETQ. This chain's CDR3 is CASSLEQDTEAFF. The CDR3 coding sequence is TGCGCCAGCAGCTTGGAACAGGACACTGAAGCTTTCTTT.

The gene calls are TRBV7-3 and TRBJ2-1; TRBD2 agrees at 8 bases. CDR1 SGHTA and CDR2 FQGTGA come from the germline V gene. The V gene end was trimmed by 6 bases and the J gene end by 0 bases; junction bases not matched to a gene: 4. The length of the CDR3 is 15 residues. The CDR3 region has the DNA TGTGCCAGCAGTAAGACTAGCGACTCCTACAATGAGCAGTTCTTC. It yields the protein CASSKTSDSYNEQFF.

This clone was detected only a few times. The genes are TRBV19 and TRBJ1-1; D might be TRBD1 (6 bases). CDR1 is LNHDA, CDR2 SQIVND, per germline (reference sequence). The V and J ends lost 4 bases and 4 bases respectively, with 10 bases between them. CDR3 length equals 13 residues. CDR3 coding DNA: TGTGCCAGTAGTAGAGGGGGACCCACTGAAGCTTTCTTT. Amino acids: CASSRGGPTEAFF.

The CDR3 protein is CASSPGQGVSGYTF. The CDR3 DNA sequence: TGCGCCAGCAGCCCCGGACAGGGGGTCTCGGGCTACACCTTC. This sequence joins TRBV5-1 and TRBJ1-2; TRBD1 aligns across 10 bases. With V trimmed by 4 bases and J by 8 bases, 8 bases remained unmatched. CDR3 length: 14 amino acids. Germline V gives CDR1 SGHRS, CDR2 YFSETQ.

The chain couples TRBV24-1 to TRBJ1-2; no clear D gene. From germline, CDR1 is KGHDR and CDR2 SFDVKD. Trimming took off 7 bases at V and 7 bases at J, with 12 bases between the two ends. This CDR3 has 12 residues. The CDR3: CATSGRRGGYTF. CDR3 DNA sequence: TGTGCCACCAGCGGGAGGCGAGGTGGCTACACCTTC.

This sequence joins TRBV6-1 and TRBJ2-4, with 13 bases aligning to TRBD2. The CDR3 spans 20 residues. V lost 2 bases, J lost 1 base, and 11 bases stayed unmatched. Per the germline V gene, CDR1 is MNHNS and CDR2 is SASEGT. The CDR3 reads CASSETAGTSGDRAKNIQYF. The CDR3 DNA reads TGTGCCAGCAGTGAAACAGCCGGGACTAGCGGGGACAGGGCCAAAAACATTCAGTACTTC.

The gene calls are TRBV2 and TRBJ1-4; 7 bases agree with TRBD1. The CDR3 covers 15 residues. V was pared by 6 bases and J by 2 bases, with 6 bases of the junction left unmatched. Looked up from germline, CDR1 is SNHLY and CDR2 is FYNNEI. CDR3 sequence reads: CASSSTGLTNEKLFF. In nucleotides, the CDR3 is TGTGCCAGCAGCTCGACAGGGCTGACTAATGAAAAACTGTTTTTT.

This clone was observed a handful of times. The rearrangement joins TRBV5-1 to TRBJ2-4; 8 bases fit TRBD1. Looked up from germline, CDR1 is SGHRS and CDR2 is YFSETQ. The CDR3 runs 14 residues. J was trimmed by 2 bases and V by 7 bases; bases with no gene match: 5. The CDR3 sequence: CASAPGGPKNIQYF. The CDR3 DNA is TGCGCCAGCGCGCCAGGGGGCCCCAAAAACATTCAGTACTTC.

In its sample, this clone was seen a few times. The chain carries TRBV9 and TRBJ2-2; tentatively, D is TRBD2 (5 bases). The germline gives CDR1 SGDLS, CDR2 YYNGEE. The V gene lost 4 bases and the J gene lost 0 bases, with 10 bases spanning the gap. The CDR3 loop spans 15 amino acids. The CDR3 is CASSPPGTNTGELFF. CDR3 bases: TGTGCCAGCAGCCCACCCGGGACGAACACCGGGGAGCTGTTTTTT.

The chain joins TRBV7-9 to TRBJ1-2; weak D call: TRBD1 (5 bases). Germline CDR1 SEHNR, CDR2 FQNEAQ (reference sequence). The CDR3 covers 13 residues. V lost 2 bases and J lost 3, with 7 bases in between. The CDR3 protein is CASSLSGDYGYTF. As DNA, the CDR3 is TGTGCCAGCAGCTTATCGGGGGACTATGGCTACACCTTC.

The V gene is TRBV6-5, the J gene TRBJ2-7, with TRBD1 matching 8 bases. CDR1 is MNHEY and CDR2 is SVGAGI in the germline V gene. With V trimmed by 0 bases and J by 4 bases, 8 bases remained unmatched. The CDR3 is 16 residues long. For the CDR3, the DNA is TGTGCCAGCAGTTACTCGTCGGGACAGGTGGATTACGAGCAGTACTTC. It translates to CASSYSSGQVDYEQYF.

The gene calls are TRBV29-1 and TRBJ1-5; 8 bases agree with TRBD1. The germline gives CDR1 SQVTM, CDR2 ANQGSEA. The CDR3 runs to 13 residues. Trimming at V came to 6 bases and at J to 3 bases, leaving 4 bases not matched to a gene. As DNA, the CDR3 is TGCAGCGTGAGGGACAGGCCCAATCAGCCCCAGCATTTT. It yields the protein CSVRDRPNQPQHF.

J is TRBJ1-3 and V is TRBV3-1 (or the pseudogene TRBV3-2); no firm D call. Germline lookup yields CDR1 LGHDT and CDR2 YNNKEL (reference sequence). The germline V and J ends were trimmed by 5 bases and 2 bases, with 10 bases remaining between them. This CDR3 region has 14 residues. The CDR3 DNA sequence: TGTGCCAGCAGCTTAGTTCCTACTGGAAACACCATATATTTT. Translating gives CASSLVPTGNTIYF.

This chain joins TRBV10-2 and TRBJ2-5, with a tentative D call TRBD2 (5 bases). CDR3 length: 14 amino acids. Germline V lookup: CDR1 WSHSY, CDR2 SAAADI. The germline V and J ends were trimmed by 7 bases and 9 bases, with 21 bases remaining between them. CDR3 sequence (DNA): TGCGCCAGCATTTTAGATCCTCTCGCGGGTTCCCAGTACTTC. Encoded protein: CASILDPLAGSQYF.

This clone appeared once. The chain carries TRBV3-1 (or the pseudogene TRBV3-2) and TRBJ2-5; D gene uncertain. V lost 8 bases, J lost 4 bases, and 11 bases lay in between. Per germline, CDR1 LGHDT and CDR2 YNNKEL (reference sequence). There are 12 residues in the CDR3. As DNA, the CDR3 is TGTGCCAGCCGCCCCCGAGGAGAGACCCAGTACTTC. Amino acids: CASRPRGETQYF.

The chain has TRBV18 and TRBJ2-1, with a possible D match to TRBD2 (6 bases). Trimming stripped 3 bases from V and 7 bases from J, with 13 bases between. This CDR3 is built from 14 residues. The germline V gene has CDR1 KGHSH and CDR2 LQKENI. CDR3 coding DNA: TGTGCCAGCTCACCGCAAACTAGCTCGAATGAGCAGTTCTTC. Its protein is CASSPQTSSNEQFF.

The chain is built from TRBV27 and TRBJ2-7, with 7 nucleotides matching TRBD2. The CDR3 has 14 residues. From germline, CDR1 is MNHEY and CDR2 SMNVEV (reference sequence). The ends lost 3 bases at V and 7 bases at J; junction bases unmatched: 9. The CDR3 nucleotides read TGTGCCAGCAGTTTGGGCCTAGCAGCGGGGGAGCAGTACTTC. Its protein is CASSLGLAAGEQYF.

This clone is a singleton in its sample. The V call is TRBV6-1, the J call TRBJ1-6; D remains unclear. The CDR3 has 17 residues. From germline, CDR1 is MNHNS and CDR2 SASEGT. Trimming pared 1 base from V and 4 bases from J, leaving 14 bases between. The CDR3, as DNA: TGTGCCAGCAGTGAAGACAAACAGCTGAGATATAATTCACCCCTCCACTTT. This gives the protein CASSEDKQLRYNSPLHF.

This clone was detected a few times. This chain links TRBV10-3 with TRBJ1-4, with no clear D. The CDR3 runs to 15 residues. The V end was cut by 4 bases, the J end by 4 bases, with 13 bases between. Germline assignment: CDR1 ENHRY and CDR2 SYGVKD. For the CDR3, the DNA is TGTGCCATCAGTGCCTCTTGGGCAGTTAATGAAAAACTGTTTTTT. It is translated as CAISASWAVNEKLFF.

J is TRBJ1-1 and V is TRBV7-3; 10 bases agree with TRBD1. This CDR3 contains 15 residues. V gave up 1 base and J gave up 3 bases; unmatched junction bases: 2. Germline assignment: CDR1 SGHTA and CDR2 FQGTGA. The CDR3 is CASSLSGQGDTEAFF. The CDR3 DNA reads TGTGCCAGCAGCTTAAGCGGACAGGGGGACACTGAAGCTTTCTTT.